The TCR beta chain under discussion was sequenced for a study of neurological immune-mediated disorders (dated 2019 in TCRdb). Study-level background: The study compared peripheral blood TCR-beta repertoires of HTLV-I-associated myelopathy (HAM/TSP) patients, multiple sclerosis patients and healthy controls using UMI-based sequencing. Alongside PBMC samples, the set of some 100 TCR-beta libraries contained longitudinal samples, technical triplicates, and paired CD4+ and CD8+ T-cell subsets that had been sorted. The cohort comprised approximately 67 subjects: 14 HAM/TSP patients, around 34 multiple sclerosis patients and around 20 healthy controls. The study at large found these results: TCR clonal expansion was highest in HAM/TSP patients and lowest in MS patients, with MS patients falling below even healthy controls. No identical CDR3 amino acid sequences were shared among expanded clones across subjects, suggesting private TCR-beta repertoires in all groups.

To synthesize cDNA, template-switch 5'RACE was performed with a primer carrying a 10-nucleotide random unique molecular identifier so that each TCR transcript was tagged. Over 170 million TCR-beta sequences, covering 15-18 subjects, were produced in each sequencing run. Total RNA was extracted with the RNeasy kit. TCR-beta VDJ regions were amplified with primers for the TCR constant region and the 5'RACE anchor, using the KAPA Real-time Library Amplification kit. A first PCR added sample indexes and Illumina adaptors, after which a second PCR increased the library yield. After Ampure bead purification, the TCR product of roughly 650 bp was size-selected on a 2% E-gel SizeSelection system. Before pooling, library quality was checked on a Bioanalyzer, concentration was measured with Qubit, and libraries were quantified with the Kapa Library Quantification kit. An Illumina HiSeq 2500 was used to sequence the libraries paired-end at 2 x 150 bp. To increase sequence diversity, 25-30% phiX was spiked into each library pool. Per the authors' processing: The UMI-based MiGEC pipeline processed quality-filtered reads and removed over 80% of raw TCR sequences during error correction. VDJ genes were aligned to IMGT germline references, and clonotypes were defined by unique CDR3 amino acid sequence plus V-J genes. Clonal expansion, Shannon diversity, and CDR3 relatedness (CalcPairwiseDistances, ClusterSamples) were evaluated with VDJtools, and phylogenetic trees were built with CLCbio workbench. Expanded clones were defined as having at least 8 unique UMIs, based on coefficient-of-variation modelling across technical triplicates. TCRdb reanalyzed the raw reads on its own, using fastp at Q25 for trimming and MiXCR for clone calling, and kept in-frame beta chains. Duplicate CDR3 protein sequences are folded into a single record with the most common DNA and genes. It is TCRdb's table, rather than the study itself, that gives the V and J calls and clone size. The sample table holds approximately 58,000 distinct CDR3 sequences, of which 9.5% to 12% were seen once. The ten top clones hold 1.5% to 2% of the sample.

This clonotype has ten or more counts. The antigen this receptor binds is unknown. No base quality values were provided; no much bigger clone lies one nucleotide off. CDR1 and CDR2 were assigned from the germline V gene (reference sequence) as PRHDT and FYEKMQ. The germline ends are 15 bases apart after V is trimmed by 4 bases and J by 4 bases. The CDR3 goes from the cysteine to the phenylalanine over 15 residues. Just the 45-base CDR3 DNA is kept, in frame starting at base 1. The healthy controls were volunteers from blood banks in Maryland, USA. For unsorted PBMC libraries, 2 million PBMCs were used after storage in RNAlater at -80 degrees C until RNA extraction. Peripheral blood underwent Ficoll-Hypaque density gradient centrifugation to isolate PBMCs, which were then cryopreserved in liquid nitrogen.

The clonotype was recovered from a man aged 60-69 years in good health. Sequencing input: PBMCs. The rearranged chain carries TRBV13 and TRBJ2-3; TRBD2 is a possible D gene, resting on 6 matching bases. The CDR3 amino acid sequence is: CASSSSTGLSDTQYF. The nucleotide sequence reads as follows: TGTGCCAGCAGCTCGTCGACGGGACTCTCAGATACGCAGTATTTT.